These T cell receptor beta chains were read from a single sample in a study of T cell responses to AZD1222 COVID-19 vaccine. Only in-frame clones appear in the TCRdb table, and some are missing; sequencing was by immunoSEQ multiplex PCR. The sample includes about 130,000 clones, over 90% of them seen just once. Sample: peripheral blood, taken on day 0 of AZD1222 vaccination. The receptors were gathered from an adult in good health. Each CDR3 is given with its conserved first and last residue. D genes are given only for firm matches. The size field is filled for only some rows; it gives once, few, many or a size class.

>TRBV2|TRBJ2-7|-|-
TGTGCCAGCACCGACAGAAGGTCCTACGAGCAGTACTTC
CASTDRRSYEQYF
>TRBV20-1|TRBJ2-7|-|-
TGCAGTGCTAGTTCAAGGTCCTACGAGCAGTACTTC
CSASSRSYEQYF
>TRBV6-5|TRBJ1-3|TRBD1|-
TGTGCCAGCAGTTATTGGGGACAGGGTGGAAACACCATATATTTT
CASSYWGQGGNTIYF
>TRBV2|TRBJ2-5|TRBD2|-
TGTGCCAGCAGCACCGGGACTACCGGGGAGACCCAGTACTTC
CASSTGTTGETQYF
>TRBV27|TRBJ1-6|-|-
TGTGCCAGCAGTTTAGGGGGAGGGGCGGATTCACCCCTCCACTTT
CASSLGGGADSPLHF
>TRBV18|TRBJ1-2|TRBD1|-
TGTGCCAGCTCCCTCGGACAGGGGGACTATGGCTACACCTTC
CASSLGQGDYGYTF
>TRBV7-3|TRBJ2-7|-|-
TGTGCCAGCAGCCTTGGGACTGGAACCTACGAGCAGTACTTC
CASSLGTGTYEQYF
>TRBV29-1|TRBJ1-1|TRBD1|once
TGCAGCGTCTTAAACAGGGGACGGATTCGGAACACTGAAGCTTTCTTT
CSVLNRGRIRNTEAFF
>TRBV27|TRBJ2-7|-|once
TGTGCCAGCAGTTTATCCCAGGCCACCGTCTCCTACGAGCAGTACTTC
CASSLSQATVSYEQYF
>TRBV11-2|TRBJ1-1|-|-
TGTGCCAGCAACAGCTTAGTGCCATTGAACACTGAAGCTTTCTTT
CASNSLVPLNTEAFF
>TRBV18|TRBJ1-1|-|-
TGTGCCAGCTCACCGGTGTTCGGGGGCGCGGGCACTGAAGCTTTCTTT
CASSPVFGGAGTEAFF
>TRBV4-1|TRBJ1-1|-|-
TGCGCCAGCAGTCTCTCGAACACTGAAGCTTTCTTT
CASSLSNTEAFF
>TRBV6-2/TRBV6-3|TRBJ1-6|-|-
TGTGCCAGCAGTTCCAGTAATTCACCCCTCCACTTT
CASSSSNSPLHF
>TRBV6-1|TRBJ1-2|-|few
TGTGCCAGCAGTGAAGGGTTAGTTCGGTATGGCTACACCTTC
CASSEGLVRYGYTF
>TRBV2|TRBJ2-7|TRBD1|-
TGTGCCAGCCTTACGACAGGGCACTTGCCACCTTACGAGCAGTACTTC
CASLTTGHLPPYEQYF
>TRBV9|TRBJ2-7|-|-
TGTGCCAGCAGGTCCCCCAACGAGCAGTACTTC
CASRSPNEQYF
>TRBV7-9|TRBJ1-1|-|-
TGTGCCAGCAGCTTAGTAGGAAGTACCACTGAAGCTTTCTTT
CASSLVGSTTEAFF
>TRBV2|TRBJ1-5|-|few
TGTGCCAGCAGTGAGGGCGGGGAGCAGCCCCAGCATTTT
CASSEGGEQPQHF
>TRBV3-1/TRBV3-2|TRBJ1-2|-|-
TGTGCCAGCAGCCAAATCCGGTCTGGGAGGGTCGGCTACACCTTC
CASSQIRSGRVGYTF
>TRBV6-1|TRBJ1-6|-|-
TGTGCCAGCAGTGAAGGTCAGGGATCCTATAATTCACCCCTCCACTTT
CASSEGQGSYNSPLHF
>TRBV6-5|TRBJ1-1|TRBD1|-
TGTGCCAGCATCCGGGACAGGGTCTCAACTGAAGCTTTCTTT
CASIRDRVSTEAFF
>TRBV2|TRBJ2-1|-|-
TGTGCCAGCTCTTTAACAGGGAACAATGAGCAGTTCTTC
CASSLTGNNEQFF
>TRBV28|TRBJ2-7|TRBD1|-
TGTGCCAGCAGTTTATGGTCAGGGGGCCAAGCCTACGAGCAGTACTTC
CASSLWSGGQAYEQYF
>TRBV7-6|TRBJ2-7|-|-
TGTGCCAGCAGCCCACGGACAGCCTTTTACGAGCAGTACTTC
CASSPRTAFYEQYF
>TRBV7-8|TRBJ2-1|TRBD1|-
TGTGCCAGCAGCTTATCCGGACAGGGCTATGAGCAGTTCTTC
CASSLSGQGYEQFF
>TRBV29-1|TRBJ2-1|-|-
TGCAGCCTTTGGAAGGATGAGCAGTTCTTC
CSLWKDEQFF
>TRBV5-1|TRBJ2-7|-|once
TGCGCCAGCAGCTTGGGACTACCCTACGAGCAGTACTTC
CASSLGLPYEQYF
>TRBV6-2/TRBV6-3|TRBJ2-7|TRBD2|-
TGTGCCAGCAGTTCACCGATACTAGCGGGGGGGCCCCTCCCCTACGAGCAGTACTTC
CASSSPILAGGPLPYEQYF
>TRBV2|TRBJ2-1|-|-
TGTGCCAGCCAAGCCGGGGCCTACAATGAGCAGTTCTTC
CASQAGAYNEQFF
>TRBV19|TRBJ2-1|TRBD2|-
TGTGCCAGTACGCGGACTAGCTGGTACAATGAGCAGTTCTTC
CASTRTSWYNEQFF
>TRBV15|TRBJ2-5|-|once
TGTGCCACCAGCAGAGATCGCGCGGGGAGAGAGACCCAGTACTTC
CATSRDRAGRETQYF
>TRBV19|TRBJ1-1|TRBD1|-
TGTGCCAGTAGTACATTACAGGGGATGAACACTGAAGCTTTCTTT
CASSTLQGMNTEAFF
>TRBV5-5|TRBJ1-2|-|-
TGTGCCAGCAGCTTGGTCCCAGGGACATCATATGGCTACACCTTC
CASSLVPGTSYGYTF
>TRBV2|TRBJ1-2|TRBD1|-
TGTGCCAGCAGCCCCACCGGGGGCGATTTCTGGAGGGGGCCAGGCACTAACTATGGCTACACCTTC
CASSPTGGDFWRGPGTNYGYTF
>TRBV3-1/TRBV3-2|TRBJ2-5|TRBD2|-
TGTGCCAGCAGCCACCGCCCGGGGCGGGGGGCGGGTAGAAAAGAGACCCAGTACTTC
CASSHRPGRGAGRKETQYF
>TRBV6-5|TRBJ1-2|TRBD1|-
TGTGCCGGACGATGGACAGGTAAGTTCAACTATGGCTACACCTTC
CAGRWTGKFNYGYTF
>TRBV19|TRBJ2-3|TRBD2|once
TGTGCCAGTAGTATTCTCCCGCGACTAGCGGAGACAGATACGCAGTATTTT
CASSILPRLAETDTQYF
>TRBV2|TRBJ1-1|-|-
TGTGCCAGCATGGGGGGGCCAGGGACTGAAGCTTTCTTT
CASMGGPGTEAFF
>TRBV6-5|TRBJ2-7|-|-
TGTGCCAGCAGTTACTCGTTGGGGGGCTCCTACGAGCAGTACTTC
CASSYSLGGSYEQYF
>TRBV5-1|TRBJ2-3|-|-
TGCGCCAGCAGCCAGGGTGACACAGATACGCAGTATTTT
CASSQGDTDTQYF
>TRBV6-1|TRBJ1-1|-|once
TGTGCCAGCAGTGAAAATGTGGGGAACACTGAAGCTTTCTTT
CASSENVGNTEAFF
>TRBV6-5|TRBJ2-5|TRBD1|-
TGTGCCATCCAGCTAGGGACAGCTCAAGAGACCCAGTACTTC
CAIQLGTAQETQYF
>TRBV28|TRBJ1-1|-|-
TGTGCCAGCAGTTTTGGAGGGGCTGGTACTGAAGCTTTCTTT
CASSFGGAGTEAFF
>TRBV27|TRBJ2-5|-|-
TGTGCCAGCAGTTTATCGGGGTACCAAGAGACCCAGTACTTC
CASSLSGYQETQYF
>TRBV5-1|TRBJ1-4|-|-
TGCGCCAGCAGCCCAACCTATGGAACTAATGAAAAACTGTTTTTT
CASSPTYGTNEKLFF
>TRBV6-5|TRBJ1-1|TRBD1|-
TGTGCCAGCAAACAGGGGGCGAACACTGAAGCTTTCTTT
CASKQGANTEAFF
>TRBV6-5|TRBJ2-7|TRBD1|once
TGTGCCAGCAGTTTTGGACAGGGGCTTTCCTACGAGCAGTACTTC
CASSFGQGLSYEQYF
>TRBV9|TRBJ2-5|-|-
TGTGCCAGCAGCGTCGGGACTGAAGAGACCCAGTACTTC
CASSVGTEETQYF
>TRBV12-5|TRBJ1-6|-|-
TGTGCTAGTGGGGGACAAACTAATTCACCCCTCCACTTT
CASGGQTNSPLHF
>TRBV27|TRBJ2-7|-|-
TGTGCCAGCAGTTTATCTCCGGGACGGAACTACGAGCAGTACTTC
CASSLSPGRNYEQYF
>TRBV11-2|TRBJ1-1|TRBD1|-
TGTGCCAGCAGCCCCTACAGGGGGAGTTCTGAAGCTTTCTTT
CASSPYRGSSEAFF
>TRBV30|TRBJ2-7|-|-
TGTGCCTGGAGTACGAGCTCCTACGAGCAGTACTTC
CAWSTSSYEQYF
>TRBV9|TRBJ2-1|-|-
TGTGCCAGCAGCGTACGGCCTCGCTCCTACAATGAGCAGTTCTTC
CASSVRPRSYNEQFF
>TRBV11-2|TRBJ2-7|TRBD1|-
TGTGCCAGCAGCTTAGACGCAGGGGGCATGGGCGAGCAGTACTTC
CASSLDAGGMGEQYF
>TRBV7-9|TRBJ2-7|-|-
TGTGCCAGCAGCTTAGGGGCAGAGACCCTTACCAACTTC
CASSLGAETLTNF